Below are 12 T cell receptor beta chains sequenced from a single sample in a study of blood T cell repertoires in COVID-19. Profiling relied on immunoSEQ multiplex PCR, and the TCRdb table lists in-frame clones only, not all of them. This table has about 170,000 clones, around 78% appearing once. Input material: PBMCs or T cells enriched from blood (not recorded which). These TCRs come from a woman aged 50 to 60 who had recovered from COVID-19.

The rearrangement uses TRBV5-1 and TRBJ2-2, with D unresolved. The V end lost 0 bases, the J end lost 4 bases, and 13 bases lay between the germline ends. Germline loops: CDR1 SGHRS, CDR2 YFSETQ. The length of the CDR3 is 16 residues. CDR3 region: CASSLDPGAGTGELFF. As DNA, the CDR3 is TGCGCCAGCAGCTTGGACCCCGGAGCCGGCACCGGGGAGCTGTTTTTT.

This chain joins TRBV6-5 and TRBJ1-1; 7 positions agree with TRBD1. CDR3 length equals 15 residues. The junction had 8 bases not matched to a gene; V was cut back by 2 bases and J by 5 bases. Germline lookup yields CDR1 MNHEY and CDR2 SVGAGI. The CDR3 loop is CASSYIRGRRTEAFF. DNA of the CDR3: TGTGCCAGCAGTTACATTAGGGGGCGCCGGACTGAAGCTTTCTTT.

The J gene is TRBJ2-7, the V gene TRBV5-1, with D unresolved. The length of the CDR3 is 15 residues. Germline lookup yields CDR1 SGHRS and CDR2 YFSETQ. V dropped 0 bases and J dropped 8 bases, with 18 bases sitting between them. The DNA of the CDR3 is TGCGCCAGCAGCTTGGGACCGGGTGTCGTAGGAAAGCAGTACGTC. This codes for CASSLGPGVVGKQYV.

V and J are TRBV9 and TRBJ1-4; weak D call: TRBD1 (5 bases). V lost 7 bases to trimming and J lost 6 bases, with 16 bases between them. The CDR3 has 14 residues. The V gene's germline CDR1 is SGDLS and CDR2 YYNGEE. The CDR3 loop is CASQEGSGDEKLFF. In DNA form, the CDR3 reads TGTGCCAGCCAGGAGGGGTCAGGCGATGAAAAACTGTTTTTT.

This CDR3 is CASSFMGAGNTIYF. The CDR3 DNA follows: TGTGCCAGCAGCTTTATGGGGGCGGGAAACACCATATATTTT. The chain links TRBV5-4 to TRBJ1-3, with a possible D match to TRBD1 (6 bases). Looked up from germline, CDR1 is SGHNT and CDR2 is YYREEE (reference sequence). The CDR3 covers 14 residues. Trimming took off 2 bases at V and 4 bases at J, with 10 bases between the two ends. Together with reference TRBV5-4 and TRBJ1-3, the CDR3 gives the full variable domain: ETGVTQSPTHLIKTRGQQVTLRCSSQSGHNTVSWYQQALGQGPQFIFQYYREEENGRGNFPPRFSGLQFPNYSSELNVNALELDDSALYLCASSFMGAGNTIYFGEGSWLTVV.

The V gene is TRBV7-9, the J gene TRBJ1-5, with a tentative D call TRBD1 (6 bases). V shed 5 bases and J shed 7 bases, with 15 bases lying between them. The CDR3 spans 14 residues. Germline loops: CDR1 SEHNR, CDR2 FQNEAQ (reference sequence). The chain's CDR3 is CASSGGASDQPQHF. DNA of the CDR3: TGTGCCAGCAGCGGGGGGGCGTCTGACCAGCCCCAGCATTTT.

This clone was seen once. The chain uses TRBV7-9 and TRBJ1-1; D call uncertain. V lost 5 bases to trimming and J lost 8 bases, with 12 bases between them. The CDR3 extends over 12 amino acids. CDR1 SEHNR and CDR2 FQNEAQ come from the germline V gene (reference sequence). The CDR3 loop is CASSPKPLEAFF. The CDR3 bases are TGTGCCAGCAGCCCTAAGCCCTTGGAAGCTTTCTTT. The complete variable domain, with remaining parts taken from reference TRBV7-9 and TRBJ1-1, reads DTGVSQNPRHKITKRGQNVTFRCDPISEHNRLYWYRQTLGQGPEFLTYFQNEAQLEKSRLLSDRFSAERPKGSFSTLEIQRTEQGDSAMYLCASSPKPLEAFFGQGTRLTVV.

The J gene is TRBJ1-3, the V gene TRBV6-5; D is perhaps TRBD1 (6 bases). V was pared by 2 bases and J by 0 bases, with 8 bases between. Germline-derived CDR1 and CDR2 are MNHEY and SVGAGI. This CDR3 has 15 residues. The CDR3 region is CASSYLQGSGNTIYF. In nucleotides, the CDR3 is TGTGCCAGCAGTTACCTACAGGGCTCTGGAAACACCATATATTTT.

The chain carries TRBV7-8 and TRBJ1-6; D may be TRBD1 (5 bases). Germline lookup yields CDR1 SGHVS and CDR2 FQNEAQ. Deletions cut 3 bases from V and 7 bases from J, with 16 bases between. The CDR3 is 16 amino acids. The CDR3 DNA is TGTGCCAGCAGCTTGGGACTTTGGCCCGGGAATTCACCCCTCCACTTT. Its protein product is CASSLGLWPGNSPLHF.

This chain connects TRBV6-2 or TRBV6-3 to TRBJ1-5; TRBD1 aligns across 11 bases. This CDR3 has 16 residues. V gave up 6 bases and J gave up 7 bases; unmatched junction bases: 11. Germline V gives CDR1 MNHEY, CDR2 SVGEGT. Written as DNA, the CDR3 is TGTGCCAGCAGCTTACTGGGACAGGGGGGATTCCAGCCCCAGCATTTT. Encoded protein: CASSLLGQGGFQPQHF.

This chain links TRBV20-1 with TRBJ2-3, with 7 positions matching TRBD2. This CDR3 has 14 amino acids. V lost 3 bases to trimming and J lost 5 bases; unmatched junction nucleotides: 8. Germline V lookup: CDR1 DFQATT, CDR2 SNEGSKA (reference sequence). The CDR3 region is CSASGWEGLDTQYF. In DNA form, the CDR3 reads TGCAGTGCTAGTGGGTGGGAGGGCCTAGATACGCAGTATTTT.

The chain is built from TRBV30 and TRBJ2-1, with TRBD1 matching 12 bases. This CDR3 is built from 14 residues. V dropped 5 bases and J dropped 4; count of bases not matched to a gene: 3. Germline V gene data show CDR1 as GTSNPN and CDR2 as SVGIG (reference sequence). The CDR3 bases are TGTGCCTGGCGGGGACAGGGGGCTTACAATGAGCAGTTCTTC. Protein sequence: CAWRGQGAYNEQFF.